Listed below are T cell receptor beta chains from one sample, sequenced in a study of T cell responses to AZD1222 COVID-19 vaccine. Libraries were prepared by immunoSEQ multiplex PCR; TCRdb keeps only in-frame clonotypes and omits some of them. The sample lists 100,000 to 150,000 clones, around 90% occurring once. Here the sequenced sample was peripheral blood, taken on day 0 of MenACWY control vaccination. These receptors all come from an adult in good health. The CDR3 runs from the conserved cysteine through the conserved F or W. D genes are given only for firm matches. Where a row states a size, it is once, few, many or the class of an expanded clone; other rows omit it.

.	TRBJ2-3	TRBV7-3	.	TGTGCCAGCAGCGCCGGGACTCCGGAGAGTACGCAGTATTTT	CASSAGTPESTQYF
.	TRBJ1-1	TRBV28	.	TGTGCCAGCAGTTTATGGCCTGGCCCGAACGCAGACATGAACACTGAAGCTTTCTTT	CASSLWPGPNADMNTEAFF
TRBD1	TRBJ1-2	TRBV7-6	.	TGTGCCAGCAGCTCATCGGACAGGGGCTATGGCTACACCTTC	CASSSSDRGYGYTF
.	TRBJ2-1	TRBV9	.	TGTGCCAGCAGCGTAGGTCACCAGTTGGGCGTTCACAATGAGCAGTTCTTC	CASSVGHQLGVHNEQFF
.	TRBJ1-3	TRBV6-5	.	TGTGCCAGCAGTCCATGGTTCTCTGGAAACACCATATATTTT	CASSPWFSGNTIYF
.	TRBJ2-4	TRBV28	.	TGTGCCAGCACGAGTGGACAGATAGCCAAAAACATTCAGTACTTC	CASTSGQIAKNIQYF
TRBD2	TRBJ2-2	TRBV4-2	.	TGTGCCAGCAGCCAAGTGGCCCTGGGGGGGAAAAACACCGGGGAGCTGTTTTTT	CASSQVALGGKNTGELFF
.	TRBJ1-2	TRBV10-2	.	TGCGCCAGCACCCAGGGTTCGGACTATGGCTACACCTTC	CASTQGSDYGYTF
.	TRBJ2-3	TRBV5-5	.	TGTGCCAGCAGCTTGTATCCGGGTACCACAGATACGCAGTATTTT	CASSLYPGTTDTQYF
.	TRBJ1-2	TRBV28	.	TGTGCCAGCAGGTCGGGACACCTCTCCGGGCACACCTTC	CASRSGHLSGHTF
TRBD2	TRBJ2-7	TRBV7-8	.	TGTGCCAGCAGCTTAGCGATTAGCGGGAGGCAAAGCTCCTACGAGCAGTACTTC	CASSLAISGRQSSYEQYF
.	TRBJ2-7	TRBV5-1	few	TGCGCCAGCAGCTTGAGGGGGTGGATCAGCGGCTCCTACGAGCAGTACTTC	CASSLRGWISGSYEQYF
TRBD2	TRBJ2-7	TRBV28	once	TGTGCCAGCAGTTTGGGTCGCGGGACTAGTATCTACGAGCAGTACTTC	CASSLGRGTSIYEQYF
TRBD1	TRBJ1-2	TRBV5-6	.	TGTGCCAGCAGCTTCCGCCAGGGGGAATATGGCTACACCTTC	CASSFRQGEYGYTF
.	TRBJ2-7	TRBV5-6	.	TGTGCCAGCAGCTTGCGGCAGGGGAACCAAGTCTACGAGCAGTACTTC	CASSLRQGNQVYEQYF
.	TRBJ1-3	TRBV10-3	.	TGTGCCATCAGTGCTAGCTCTGACTCTGGAAACACCATATATTTT	CAISASSDSGNTIYF
.	TRBJ2-7	TRBV5-1	.	TGCGCCAGCAGCTTGTTTGTAGGGACCTACGAGCAGTACTTC	CASSLFVGTYEQYF
.	TRBJ2-5	TRBV2	.	TGTGCCAGCACTCCGCGGTTAGGGGGCGCGGGGGAGACCCAGTACTTC	CASTPRLGGAGETQYF
.	TRBJ1-1	TRBV9	few	TGTGCCAGCAGCGCGACAGCTAACACTGAAGCTTTCTTT	CASSATANTEAFF
.	TRBJ1-2	TRBV19	.	TGTGCCAGTAGTAGCACAGGGACCAACTATGGCTACACCTTC	CASSSTGTNYGYTF
TRBD1	TRBJ1-1	TRBV19	.	TGTGCCAGTAGTATCGGGACAGGTCTGAACACTGAAGCTTTCTTT	CASSIGTGLNTEAFF
.	TRBJ2-3	TRBV7-9	.	TGTGCCAGCAGCTTAGGCCCAGATACGCAGTATTTT	CASSLGPDTQYF
.	TRBJ2-1	TRBV27	.	TGTGCCAGCAGTCCGAAACTAGCTTATCTTGACGATGAGCAGTTCTTC	CASSPKLAYLDDEQFF
TRBD2	TRBJ2-3	TRBV6-5	.	TGTGCCAGCAGACTAGCGGGGGGGATTTCAGATACGCAGTATTTT	CASRLAGGISDTQYF
.	TRBJ2-1	TRBV9	once	TGTGCCAGCAGCGTAATGGGAGGAGCGGTAAACGGCAATGAGCAGTTCTTC	CASSVMGGAVNGNEQFF
.	TRBJ2-1	TRBV3-1/TRBV3-2	.	TGTGCCAGCAGCCGGACTACCTTACCTTACGTGTTCTCCTACAATGAGCAGTTCTTC	CASSRTTLPYVFSYNEQFF